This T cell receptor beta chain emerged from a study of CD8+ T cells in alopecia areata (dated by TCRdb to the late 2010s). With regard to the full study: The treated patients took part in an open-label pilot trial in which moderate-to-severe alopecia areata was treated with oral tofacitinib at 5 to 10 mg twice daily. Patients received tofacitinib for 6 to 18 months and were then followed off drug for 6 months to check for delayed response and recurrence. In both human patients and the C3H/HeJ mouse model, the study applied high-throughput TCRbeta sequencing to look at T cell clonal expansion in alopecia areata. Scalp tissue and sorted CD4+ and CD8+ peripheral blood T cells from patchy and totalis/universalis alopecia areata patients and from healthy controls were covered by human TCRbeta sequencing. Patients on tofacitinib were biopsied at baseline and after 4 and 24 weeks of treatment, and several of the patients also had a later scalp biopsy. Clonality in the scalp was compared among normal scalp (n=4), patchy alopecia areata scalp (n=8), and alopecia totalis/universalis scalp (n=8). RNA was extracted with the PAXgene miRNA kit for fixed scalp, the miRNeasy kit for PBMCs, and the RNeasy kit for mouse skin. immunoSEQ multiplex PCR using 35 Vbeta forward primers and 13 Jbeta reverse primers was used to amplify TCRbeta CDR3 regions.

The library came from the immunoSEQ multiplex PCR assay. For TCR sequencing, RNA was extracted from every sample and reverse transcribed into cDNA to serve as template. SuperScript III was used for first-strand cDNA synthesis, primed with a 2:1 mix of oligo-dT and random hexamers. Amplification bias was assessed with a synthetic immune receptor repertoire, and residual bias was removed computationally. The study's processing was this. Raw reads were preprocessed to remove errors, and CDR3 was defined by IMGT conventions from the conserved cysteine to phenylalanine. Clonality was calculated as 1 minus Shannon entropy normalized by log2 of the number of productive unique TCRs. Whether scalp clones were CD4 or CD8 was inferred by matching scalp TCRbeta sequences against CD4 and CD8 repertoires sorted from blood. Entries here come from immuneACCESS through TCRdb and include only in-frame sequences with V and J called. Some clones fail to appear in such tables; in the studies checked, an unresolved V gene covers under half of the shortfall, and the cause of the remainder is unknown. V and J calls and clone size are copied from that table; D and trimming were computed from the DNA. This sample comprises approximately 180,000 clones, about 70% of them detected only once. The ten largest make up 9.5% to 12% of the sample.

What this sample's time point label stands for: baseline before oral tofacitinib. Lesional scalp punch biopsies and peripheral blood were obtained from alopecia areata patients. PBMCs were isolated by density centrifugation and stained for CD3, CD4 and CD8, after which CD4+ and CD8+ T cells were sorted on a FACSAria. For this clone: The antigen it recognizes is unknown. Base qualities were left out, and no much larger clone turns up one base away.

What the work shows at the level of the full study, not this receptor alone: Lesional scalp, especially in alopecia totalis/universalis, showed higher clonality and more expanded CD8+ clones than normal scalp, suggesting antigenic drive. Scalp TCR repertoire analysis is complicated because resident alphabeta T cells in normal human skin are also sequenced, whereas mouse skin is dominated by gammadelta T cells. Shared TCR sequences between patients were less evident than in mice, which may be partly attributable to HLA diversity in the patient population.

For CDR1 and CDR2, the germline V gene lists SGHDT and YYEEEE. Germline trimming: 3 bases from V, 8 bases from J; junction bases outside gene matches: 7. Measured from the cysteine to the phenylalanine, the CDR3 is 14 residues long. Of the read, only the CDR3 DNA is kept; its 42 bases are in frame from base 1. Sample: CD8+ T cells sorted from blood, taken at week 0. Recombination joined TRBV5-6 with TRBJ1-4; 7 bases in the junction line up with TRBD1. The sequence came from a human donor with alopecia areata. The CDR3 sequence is CASSSTGVWEKLFF. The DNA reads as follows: TGTGCCAGCAGCTCTACAGGGGTTTGGGAAAAACTGTTTTTT.